Listed below are T cell receptor beta chains from one sample, sequenced in a study of cytotoxic CD8 clonotypes in ibrutinib-treated CLL. Method: immunoSEQ multiplex PCR; TCRdb's copy keeps in-frame clones and lacks some. The repertoire has approximately 340,000 clones, roughly 71% of them found once; the top ten carry around 6.5%. The starting material was PBMCs, obtained after 36 months of ibrutinib treatment. These receptors all stem from a human donor with chronic lymphocytic leukemia. CDR3s leave out the opening cysteine and the closing phenylalanine or tryptophan. The order of the fields is CDR3 protein, J gene, V gene.

ASSDLAGGYEQY	TRBJ2-7	TRBV2
ASRQGVNNEQF	TRBJ2-1	TRBV5-6
ASSPVDFLGEQY	TRBJ2-7	TRBV7-6
ASSQNRDGPMVTEAF	TRBJ1-1	TRBV7-6
SVVGMSSGSPDTQY	TRBJ2-3	TRBV29-1
ASLQRQGGQPQH	TRBJ1-5	TRBV19
ASSSSGGSPDTQY	TRBJ2-3	TRBV27
ASSPMGPTEAF	TRBJ1-1	TRBV18
ASSYGQSTDTQY	TRBJ2-3	TRBV6-5
ASSRLWGETQY	TRBJ2-5	TRBV5-1
ASSLGQVISEQPQH	TRBJ1-5	TRBV18
AIPGRETQY	TRBJ2-5	TRBV7-2
SVPKLAGGPKGETQY	TRBJ2-5	TRBV29-1
ASSQSEQAYGYT	TRBJ1-2	TRBV23-1
ASSPAGQGYEQY	TRBJ2-7	TRBV5-1
ASSRTAYQGRTSEQY	TRBJ2-7	TRBV19
ASSVSNYGYT	TRBJ1-2	TRBV9
ASSSQGWNEQY	TRBJ2-7	TRBV11-3
ASSPTTGDEQY	TRBJ2-7	TRBV7-7
ASSQDRGQPQH	TRBJ1-5	TRBV4-1
ASSSNRYTYEQY	TRBJ2-7	TRBV5-4
ASSLKGAYGYT	TRBJ1-2	TRBV27